This TCR beta chain was captured by sequencing in a study of cytomegalovirus exposure and HLA in healthy donors listed by TCRdb under 2017. Notes on the research overall: In an earlier analysis of under 750 of the donors, roughly 300 Gb of sequence data and 90 million to 120 million unique TCR beta sequences from 180 million or so T cells were reported. An early release covering some 640 HLA-typed donors comprised roughly 300 gigabases of sequencing data and around 86 million unique TCR sequences. The genetic ancestry cluster associated with self-reported Caucasian donors included 65% to 90% of the roughly 400 genotyped donors. The study aimed to test whether cataloging public T cell receptors could reveal signatures of past pathogen exposure. The T cell repertoires of about 700 subjects were profiled by immunosequencing and related to cytomegalovirus serostatus. Besides the first cohort of 500 to 700 subjects, a separate validation cohort made up of 120 different subjects was used. To predict cytomegalovirus infection status, the study brought together high-throughput TCR immunosequencing, statistical association of individual TCRs with disease status, and machine learning. To study patterns of TCR occurrence, a later analysis re-analyzed previously published TCR beta repertoires from more than 550 donors and added high-resolution HLA genotyping. In the later analysis, no new phenotypic data were used to find candidate immune exposures; instead, reliance was placed on TCR beta sequences and their occurrence across donors. In an earlier analysis of 500 to 650 of the donors, high-throughput TCR beta sequencing was used to judge whether each TCR beta V gene segment behaved as functional or pseudogenic. Alongside the repertoire data, information on donor age, sex, ethnicity and CMV serostatus was compiled. Genome-wide SNP genotypes for about 60% of the 666 donors were used in a later genetic analysis, which treated that subset as a discovery cohort. All discovery cohort repertoires had been generated on a single sequencing platform. HLA typing covered class I and class II loci at four-digit resolution. The number of donors typed differed by locus, with 629-630 for A, B, C, DRB1 and DQB1, 522 for DQA1, about 610 for DPA1, and some 440 for DPB1. Roughly five DR-DQ haplotypes were treated as single units for association and clustering because of strong linkage in the cohort. Across some 400 genotyped donors of the cohort, an average of about 240,000 unique TCR beta nucleotide sequences per donor were sequenced, and around 19% of those sequences were non-productive.

In the case of this clone: The antigen this receptor binds is unknown. Per-base qualities were not stored, and no clone one base away is much larger.

The CDR3, from cysteine to phenylalanine, totals 11 residues. Only CDR3 DNA is held: 33 bases, read in frame from base 1. The V and J ends are trimmed by 5 bases and 2 bases, leaving 2 bases between them. Per the germline V gene (reference sequence), SGHAT is the CDR1 and FQDESV is the CDR2. Points the paper makes about the study in general: A cluster of highly shared sequence variants was judged likely to be a technical artifact of the sequencing pipeline. Assigning TCR associations to individual alleles was difficult when HLA alleles, especially DR and DQ, strongly co-occurred. The authors suggested that the approach could potentially be generalized to other disease states and immunological phenotypes. A further reported finding was that TCR beta sequences accurately predicted the HLA-A and HLA-B alleles for most subjects in the first cohort. A later analysis associated about 16,000 TCR beta sequences with specific HLA alleles at a false discovery rate of 0.05. In vitro tests confirmed that three of the cytomegalovirus-associated TCR beta chains recognize cytomegalovirus antigens. A later analysis found that most CMV-associated TCR beta chains appeared HLA-restricted, with HLA associations seemingly driven largely by CMV exposure. HLA typing was unavailable for some donors at each locus, so association tests used only the typed subset. In an earlier analysis of 500 to 650 of the donors, most TCR beta V segments appeared in productive rearrangements about 87% or about 30% of the time, broadly matching IMGT annotations. Most TCR sequences were seen in very few donors, while some public TCRs were found in many individuals. According to a later analysis, parvovirus B19, influenza, CMV and Epstein-Barr virus appeared linked to several top co-occurrence clusters. According to a later genetic analysis, donors in an Asian-associated ancestry cluster had fewer N-insertions in productive TCRs than the approximately 700-donor mean. The 87-base-pair reads could not distinguish some IMGT-functional V segments, including TRBV6-2 and TRBV6-3, so those segments were excluded. Cytomegalovirus status was reported to be diagnosed by the classifier with high specificity and sensitivity in both the original and validation cohorts. The only immune exposure information available for the cohort was CMV serostatus. A later analysis found that HLA-associated TCR beta chains were more clonally expanded and had lower generation probabilities than equally common non-associated chains. In the study, 150 to 200 TCR beta chains were listed as associated with cytomegalovirus. The cohort was sequenced for TCR beta chains only, and without alpha or paired-chain data the features that could be detected were limited. In a later analysis, TCR association rates were found to vary across HLA loci, with the most associated TCRs seen for DRB1 alleles and the fewest for HLA-C alleles. Linkage disequilibrium might explain the correlated functional status among segregating V segments, but an unknown experimental factor could not be ruled out. Roughly uniform sequencing depth across donors was assumed in presence/absence analyses, although this assumption may not hold. A later genetic analysis associated a missense DCLRE1C variant with V-gene and J-gene trimming of TCR beta chains, and an independent cohort replicated the association. Because counts were too low, seventeen rarely observed V segments, including chromosome 9 orphons, were excluded from the earlier analysis of a few hundred of the donors.

Library preparation was by the immunoSEQ multiplex PCR assay. For the multiplex PCR, a mixture combining 60 forward primers for TCR Vbeta segments and 13 reverse primers for TCR Jbeta segments was used. The CDR3 region of rearranged TCR beta genes was amplified from genomic DNA by a multiplex PCR assay. Amplified TCR beta libraries were sequenced as 87-base-pair reads on the Illumina HiSeq System. Under the source paper's analysis protocol: A later analysis tallied 70 million to 100 million unique TCR beta chains across the approximately 670 repertoires, and approximately 12 million of those chains were shared by two or more donors. To remove PCR and sequencing errors, raw reads were error-corrected and collapsed into unique sequences using a nearest-neighbor algorithm that merged closely related sequences. CDR3 sequences were aligned to IMGT reference sequences to assign V, D and J gene segments. For a sequence to be retained, a match of at least six nucleotides was required to both a V gene segment and a J gene segment. Rearrangements were called productive when the CDR3 lacked stop codons and stayed in frame with V and J; all others were non-productive. CDR3 was defined by IMGT convention, running from the second conserved V-encoded cysteine to the conserved J-encoded phenylalanine. The earlier analysis of about 640 of the donors excluded any sequence lacking an unambiguous match to a single V gene segment. In an earlier analysis of 587 of the donors, V segments were called functional above 56.7% productive rearrangements and were called segregating when the between-donor standard deviation exceeded 5%. A statistical classification framework was built to diagnose cytomegalovirus status from the catalog of TCR beta chain sequences. In a later analysis, V and J genes were assigned by comparing TCR nucleotide sequences against IMGT/GENE-DB human TR gene sequences. Using the TCRdist pipeline, a later analysis assigned CDR3 sequences along with most-parsimonious VDJ recombination scenarios. In a later analysis, each TCR beta chain was defined by its CDR3 amino acid sequence together with its V-gene family, and reads without a unique V-gene family were excluded. In a later analysis, 450 to 600 highly shared, low-generation-probability nucleotide sequences were removed to address suspected cross-contamination and a sequencing artifact. In a later analysis, a clonal expansion index for each public chain was calculated from normalized within-repertoire ranks of inferred template counts. In a later analysis, generation probabilities were computed with a VDJ recombination model fitted to out-of-frame rearrangements, and the resulting probabilities were checked against IGoR. A later analysis scored TCR-TCR, TCR-HLA and TCR-CMV co-occurrence with hypergeometric tests, applying a repertoire-size bias correction to TCR pairs. To estimate false discovery rates, a later analysis permuted the HLA or CMV assignments 20 times. In a later analysis, co-occurring TCRs were grouped using DBSCAN, and TCRdist sequence similarity was added for clustering within HLA-allele-positive subsets. Repertoires with fewer than 30,000 or more than 120,000 public chains, plus five repertoires with anomalous nucleotide sharing, were excluded from co-occurrence clustering. The table was pulled from immuneACCESS by TCRdb, which kept in-frame rearrangements only. Such tables lose some clones; where checked, under half of the loss comes from unresolved V genes, and the rest has no known cause. That table is the source of V, J and clone size, and D and trimming were worked out from the DNA. The sample records 150,000 to 180,000 clones, roughly three quarters of which are singletons. The ten largest clones represent approximately 7.7% of the sample.

The cohort was made up of several hundred healthy bone marrow donors. At the time of sampling, all cohort members were nominally healthy, though unrecorded immune exposures were likely present. The donor tested CMV seropositive, placing the donor among the 290 or so seropositive members of the cohort. Each donor provided a peripheral blood sample, and peripheral blood mononuclear cells were used for TCR beta sequencing. The Qiagen DNeasy Blood Extraction Kit was used to extract genomic DNA from the blood cell samples. The sequenced material came from PBMCs. The receptor was derived from a man under 40 in good health and CMV-seropositive. This sequence uses TRBV11-1 and TRBJ2-3; the D gene is unclear. The CDR3 here reads CASSLTDTQYF. Read as DNA, the sequence is TGTGCCAGCAGCCTCACAGATACGCAGTATTTT.